Described below is a single T cell receptor (beta chain) sequence and its context. With a J-beta primer mix and a sample-barcoded 5' primer, a second PCR ran roughly 6 to 12 cycles. TCRdb reprocessed the 5' RACE reads via MiXCR and lists one record per CDR3 protein. The sample contains hundreds of thousands of distinct CDR3 sequences, under 70% of which appear only once. Every participating donor contributed around 9.5 milliliters of peripheral blood through a draw. This entry comes from a study of blood T cells in healthy people across ages. The sequence came from a man aged 55 to 69 in good health. Sequenced: blood.

The chain's CDR3 is CSARGGGSGQHNSPLHF. The CDR3 bases are TGCAGTGCTAGAGGGGGAGGGTCGGGACAGCATAATTCACCCCTCCACTTT. The V call is TRBV20-1, the J call TRBJ1-6, with TRBD1 matching over 7 bases. The CDR3 is 17 residues long. J lost 5 bases, V lost 1 base, and 11 bases had no gene match. Germline lookup yields CDR1 DFQATT and CDR2 SNEGSKA (reference sequence).